The clone carrying this T cell receptor (beta chain) was found a few times. Its antigen is undetermined. This specimen comes from a study of response to subunit inactivated influenza vaccine. Study conclusions and caveats: Few additional T cells are recruited per seasonal influenza vaccination, authors suggested.

V gave up 6 bases and J gave up 2 bases, with 10 bases separating them. This CDR3 spans 13 amino acids. One entry per CDR3 protein results from TCRdb running MiXCR on the RT-PCR reads. The sample consists of about 650,000 distinct CDR3 sequences, 13% to 15% of them appearing once. V usage is TRBV12-3 or TRBV12-4 and J usage is TRBJ1-2; D call uncertain. This receptor was obtained from a man aged 45-60 years who received an inactivated influenza vaccine. The sequencing here drew on PBMCs from blood, taken 14 to 15 days before vaccination. The chain's CDR3 is CASRYSLNYGYTF. The CDR3 DNA reads as TGTGCCAGCAGATACAGCCTAAACTATGGCTACACCTTC.